The entry below gives a single TCR beta chain sequence along with its context. It was cDNA, reverse transcribed from extracted RNA, that served as the sequencing template. Produced via immunoSEQ multiplex PCR; TCRdb's table is partial and in-frame only. This table has approximately 190,000 clones, 58% appearing once. Treatment indicated: oral pan-JAK inhibitor, 5-10 mg twice daily. It was from alopecia areata patients that lesional scalp punch biopsies and peripheral blood were collected. The data belong to a study of CD8+ T cells in alopecia areata. With V trimmed by 3 bases and J by 6 bases, 7 bases remained unmatched. CDR1 GTSNPN and CDR2 SVGIG come from the germline V gene (reference sequence). This CDR3 comprises 13 residues.

The material sequenced was CD4+ T cells sorted from blood, taken at week 24, from a patient treated with tofacitinib. The chain recombines TRBV30 with TRBJ1-1; TRBD1 matches at 7 bases. The receptor's source is a human donor with alopecia areata. The CDR3 sequence: CAWSRGGRSEAFF. DNA for the CDR3: TGTGCCTGGAGCAGGGGGGGGCGGTCTGAAGCTTTCTTT.